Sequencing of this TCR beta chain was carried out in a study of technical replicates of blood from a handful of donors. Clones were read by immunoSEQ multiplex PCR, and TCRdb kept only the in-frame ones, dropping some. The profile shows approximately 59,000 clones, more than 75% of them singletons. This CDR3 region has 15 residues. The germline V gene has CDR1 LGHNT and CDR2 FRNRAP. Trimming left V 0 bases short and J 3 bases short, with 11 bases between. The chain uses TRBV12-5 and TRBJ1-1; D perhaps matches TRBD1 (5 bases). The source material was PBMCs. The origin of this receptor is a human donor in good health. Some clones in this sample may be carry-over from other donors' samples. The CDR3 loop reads CASGLVGGAHTEAFF. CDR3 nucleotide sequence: TGTGCTAGTGGTTTGGTGGGTGGGGCGCACACTGAAGCTTTCTTT.